These 22 T cell receptor beta chains share one sample of origin, sequenced in a study of CD8+CD57+ T cells in acquired aplastic anemia. Profiles of TCR beta VDJ and CDR3 were generated from a genomic DNA template. TCRdb reprocessed the reads via MiXCR and lists one record per CDR3 protein. The table records over 150,000 distinct CDR3 sequences, roughly half of them present only once. Sequencing was done on patients that had shown CD8+CD57+ cell expansion by flow cytometry. The sample comprised sorted CD4+, CD8+, or CD8+CD57+ T cells (not recorded which) from PBMCs. All receptors come from a human donor with aplastic anemia.

This rearrangement joins TRBV7-3 to TRBJ1-2; a weak D match, TRBD1 (5 bases). Per germline, CDR1 SGHTA and CDR2 FQGTGA. V was shortened by 2 bases and J by 3 bases, with 7 bases between the two germline ends. CDR3 length equals 13 residues. CDR3 amino acids: CASSLGADYGYTF. The CDR3 DNA follows: TGTGCCAGCAGCTTAGGGGCGGACTATGGCTACACCTTC.

About this clonotype: Without the conserved terminal phenylalanine or tryptophan, this CDR3 likely stems from a read error. Because the CDR3's place on the DNA is in doubt, the DNA is left out and the CDR3 is given as listed by TCRdb. This rearrangement joins TRBV5-4 to TRBJ1-1. The CDR3 is 12 residues long, counting both termini. From germline, CDR1 is SGHNT and CDR2 YYREEE (reference sequence). CDR3 region: CASSLGRTEASS.

The rearrangement uses TRBV7-3 and TRBJ1-2; D call uncertain. Between the trimmed V and J ends, which lost 4 bases and 14 bases, there was a span of 20 bases. The CDR3 sequence is 13 residues long. Germline CDR1 and CDR2: SGHTA and FQGTGA. The CDR3 DNA reads TGTGCCAGCAGCTACAAAGCAGGTGGCCCGGGGACCTTC. Translating gives CASSYKAGGPGTF.

The sample holds one count of this clonotype. This may be a read error: a much more frequent sequence differs by one nucleotide. V usage is TRBV6-1 and J usage is TRBJ2-3; 8 bases match TRBD2. V shed 6 bases and J 3 bases; nucleotides not matched to a gene: 11. Germline CDR1 and CDR2: MNHNS and SASEGT. CDR3 length: 16 amino acids. CDR3 in DNA: TGTGCCAGCAGCCTTTCCCGGGGGGGCGTTACAGATACGCAGTATTTT. Translating gives CASSLSRGGVTDTQYF.

This chain uses TRBV19 with TRBJ1-1, with TRBD1 identical over 7 bases. The germline V gene has CDR1 LNHDA and CDR2 SQIVND (reference sequence). The V gene end was trimmed by 5 bases and the J gene end by 4 bases; junction bases not matched to a gene: 10. The CDR3 consists of 15 residues. The CDR3 bases are TGTGCCAGTAGTCCACAGGGGAGACGAGGCACTGAAGCTTTCTTT. It translates to CASSPQGRRGTEAFF.

V gene TRBV7-9 combines with J gene TRBJ1-2; D possibly corresponds to TRBD1 (6 bases). Germline V gene sequence: CDR1 SEHNR, CDR2 FQNEAQ (reference sequence). CDR3 length equals 13 residues. Trimming cost V 4 bases and J 4 bases, with 10 bases left between them. This chain's CDR3 is CASSYGQSYGYTF. Written as DNA, the CDR3 is TGTGCCAGCAGCTACGGACAGAGCTATGGCTACACCTTC.

The chain uses TRBV5-1 and TRBJ2-7; D uncertain. V was shortened by 1 base and J by 4 bases, with 12 bases between the two germline ends. Germline V gives CDR1 SGHRS, CDR2 YFSETQ. The CDR3 is made up of 14 amino acids. CDR3 bases: TGCGCCAGCAGCTTGTCGTTAGCATCGTACGAGCAGTACTTC. It specifies CASSLSLASYEQYF.

The CDR3 region is CASSQGSWGQHF. CDR3 sequence (DNA): TGTGCCAGCAGCCAAGGGTCCTGGGGACAGCATTTT. The gene calls are TRBV3-1 and TRBJ1-5; the D is unclear. The V and J ends lost 1 base and 13 bases respectively, with 11 bases between them. This CDR3 comprises 12 residues. Germline-derived CDR1 and CDR2 are LGHDT and YNNKEL (reference sequence).

The CDR3 coding sequence is TGTGCCAGCAGCCGCCTCTCCTACGAGCAGTACTTC. Protein sequence: CASSRLSYEQYF. This rearrangement joins TRBV2 to TRBJ2-7, with D unclear. In germline, CDR1 is SNHLY, CDR2 FYNNEI. CDR3 size: 12 residues. V gave up 6 bases and J gave up 0 bases, with 6 bases separating them.

V and J are TRBV5-1 and TRBJ2-3; TRBD1 is a possible D gene (6 bases). The V gene's germline CDR1 is SGHRS and CDR2 YFSETQ. The V and J ends lost 5 bases and 2 bases respectively, with 12 bases between them. This CDR3 comprises 14 residues. The CDR3 spells CASSTTGLTDTQYF. For the CDR3, the DNA is TGCGCCAGCAGTACGACAGGACTCACAGATACGCAGTATTTT. Variable domain in full (rest from reference TRBV5-1 and TRBJ2-3): KAGVTQTPRYLIKTRGQQVTLSCSPISGHRSVSWYQQTPGQGLQFLFEYFSETQRNKGNFPGRFSGRQFSNSRSEMNVSTLELGDSALYLCASSTTGLTDTQYFGPGTRLTVL.

This clonotype was recorded many times. This chain connects TRBV6-4 to TRBJ2-2, with a tentative D call TRBD1 (6 bases). Trimming took 4 bases from V and 6 from J, leaving 12 bases between them. Germline values: CDR1 MRHNA, CDR2 SNTAGT. The CDR3 has 14 amino acids. The DNA for the CDR3 is TGTGCCAGCAGTGGGGCAGGGGAAGCCGGGGAGCTGTTTTTT. Its protein is CASSGAGEAGELFF.

This clonotype has only a few counts. The rearrangement joins TRBV5-1 to TRBJ2-6; D might be TRBD1 (7 bases). The CDR3 extends over 19 amino acids. Trimming took 4 bases from V and 3 from J, leaving 23 bases between them. Germline V CDR1 and CDR2: SGHRS, YFSETQ. CDR3 in amino acids: CASSPRRGQGGGGANVLTF. CDR3 sequence (DNA): TGCGCCAGCAGCCCAAGGAGGGGGCAGGGTGGTGGTGGGGCCAACGTCCTGACTTTC.

The CDR3 loop reads CASSISLDYNEQFF. In DNA form, the CDR3 reads TGTGCCAGTAGTATCAGTCTGGACTACAATGAGCAGTTCTTC. This sequence joins TRBV19 and TRBJ2-1; D gene uncertain. V was cut by 3 bases and J by 3 bases, with 9 bases left in between. The CDR3 covers 14 residues. The germline V gene encodes CDR1 LNHDA and CDR2 SQIVND (reference sequence).

This clonotype appeared many times. The chain is built from TRBV29-1 and TRBJ1-5; TRBD1 might be the D (6 bases). The CDR3 sequence is 12 residues long. The germline V gene has CDR1 SQVTM and CDR2 ANQGSEA. The DNA for the CDR3 is TGCAGGGCCGGGACACAGAATCAGCCCCAGCATTTT. Translated, it gives CRAGTQNQPQHF.

This clonotype was observed a few times. This chain uses TRBV7-9 with TRBJ2-7; 7 positions agree with TRBD1. CDR1 is SEHNR and CDR2 is FQNEAQ in the germline V gene (reference sequence). The CDR3 contains 14 residues. J gave up 7 bases and V 4 bases, and 10 bases lay outside the gene matches. CDR3: CASSSSDREREQYF. The DNA for the CDR3 is TGTGCCAGCAGCTCCTCTGACAGGGAGCGGGAGCAGTACTTC. Supplemented by reference TRBV7-9 and TRBJ2-7, the full variable domain reads DTGVSQNPRHKITKRGQNVTFRCDPISEHNRLYWYRQTLGQGPEFLTYFQNEAQLEKSRLLSDRFSAERPKGSFSTLEIQRTEQGDSAMYLCASSSSDREREQYFGPGTRLTVT.

This sequence joins TRBV7-2 and TRBJ2-7, with D unresolved. CDR1 and CDR2 (germline): SGHTA, FQGNSA. The CDR3 extends over 14 amino acids. Deletions cut 1 base from V and 5 bases from J, with 12 bases between. CDR3 sequence reads: CASSLVGSPNEQYF. CDR3 sequence (DNA): TGTGCCAGCAGCTTAGTGGGGTCTCCCAACGAGCAGTACTTC.

This clonotype showed up many times. The rearrangement links TRBV6-1 to TRBJ2-5, with a tentative D call TRBD2 (5 bases). Germline lookup yields CDR1 MNHNS and CDR2 SASEGT. The CDR3 has 15 residues. Trimming took 2 bases from V and 7 from J, leaving 17 bases between them. As DNA, the CDR3 is TGTGCCAGCAGTGAATGGGCTGGGAGTTTAGGGACCCAGTACTTC. Translation: CASSEWAGSLGTQYF.

This clonotype has ten or more counts. The V and J genes are TRBV6-2 or TRBV6-3 and TRBJ2-1; D is unclear. The V gene's germline CDR1 is MNHEY and CDR2 SVGEGT. This CDR3 has 12 amino acids. Between the trimmed V and J ends, which lost 5 bases and 10 bases, there was a span of 12 bases. The CDR3 loop reads CASSPGAFEQFF. The DNA of the CDR3 is TGTGCCAGCAGTCCGGGTGCCTTCGAGCAGTTCTTC.

This clonotype was counted at least ten times. Relative to the germline gene, one junction end is altered; a read error may explain this. The V call is TRBV6-6, the J call TRBJ1-1; D possibly corresponds to TRBD1 (5 bases). CDR1 MNHNY and CDR2 SVGAGI come from the germline V gene (reference sequence). CDR3 length: 15 amino acids. The CDR3 DNA sequence: TGTGCCAGCAATTACTCGTTCAGGGAGGGCACTGAAGCTTTCTTT. It encodes CASNYSFREGTEAFF.

This chain links TRBV5-1 with TRBJ2-6; 7 bases are a match to TRBD1. Germline V gene data show CDR1 as SGHRS and CDR2 as YFSETQ. This CDR3 is built from 15 residues. V shed 5 bases and J 4 bases; nucleotides not matched to a gene: 6. This CDR3 reads CASSPGRGGANVLTF. The DNA for the CDR3 is TGCGCCAGCAGTCCGGGCAGGGGGGGGGCCAACGTCCTGACTTTC.

The gene calls are TRBV29-1 and TRBJ1-3, with D possibly being TRBD1 (5 bases). V was pared by 4 bases and J by 2 bases, with 12 bases between. Germline V gene lookup returns CDR1 SQVTM and CDR2 ANQGSEA. This CDR3 region has 14 residues. CDR3: CSVVVRAPGNTIYF. The CDR3 DNA follows: TGCAGCGTTGTTGTCAGGGCTCCTGGAAACACCATATATTTT. Using reference TRBV29-1 and TRBJ1-3 for the parts outside the CDR3, the full variable domain is SAVISQKPSRDICQRGTSLTIQCQVDSQVTMMFWYRQQPGQSLTLIATANQGSEATYESGFVIDKFPISRPNLTFSTLTVSNMSPEDSSIYLCSVVVRAPGNTIYFGEGSWLTVV.

This clonotype was picked up a small number of times. This sequence joins TRBV11-1 and TRBJ2-3; 8 bases are a match to TRBD2. The CDR3 is 18 amino acids. Germline V gene sequence: CDR1 SGHAT, CDR2 FQDESV (reference sequence). The junction had 15 bases not matched to a gene; V was cut back by 5 bases and J by 2 bases. CDR3 sequence (DNA): TGTGCCAGCAGCCCCCTGGGCGGGGGGTCCTTTAACACAGATACGCAGTATTTT. It encodes CASSPLGGGSFNTDTQYF.